The clone carrying this T cell receptor beta chain was counted many times. Until they underwent thyroid surgery, no patient had received any treatment. This entry belongs to a study of metastatic and nonmetastatic thyroid tumors. Study details: Repertoire data that came from the blood and tumor or nodule tissue of malignant and benign thyroid patients were compared.

Through MiXCR, TCRdb re-clonotyped the PCR reads. The sample holds about 23,000 clones; over 20% are singletons and the top ten take approximately 30%. The V and J ends lost 0 bases and 5 bases respectively, with 13 bases between them. Germline CDR1 and CDR2: SNHLY and FYNNEI. CDR3 length: 15 amino acids. This receptor was taken from a female donor with papillary thyroid cancer or a benign thyroid nodule (not recorded which). Some clones in this sample may be carry-over from other donors' samples. This chain joins TRBV2 and TRBJ2-5, with D hard to call. The sample consisted of blood. The DNA of the CDR3 is TGTGCCAGCAGTGAAGCGGGCAGGCGCCTGGAGACCCAGTACTTC. It specifies CASSEAGRRLETQYF.